This note documents a single TCR beta chain sequence. This clone appeared a few times. Its recognized antigen is unknown. Per-nucleotide qualities are absent, and no much larger clonotype sits a single base away. Spanning cysteine to phenylalanine, the CDR3 consists of 21 amino acids. CDR3 DNA is the only sequence kept; it has 63 bases, read in frame from the first base. The junction shows trimming of 7 bases on V and 9 bases on J, and the gene matches do not reach 27 bases of it. According to the germline V gene (reference sequence), CDR1 reads SEHNR and CDR2 reads FQNEAQ. These data are taken from a study of blood T cell repertoires in COVID-19 (dated by TCRdb to 2018 to 2020). Broadly, across the study: Collaborator samples came from the United States, Italy and Spain and covered acute and convalescent phases of COVID-19. Where available, HLA class I and class II types were obtained from metadata supplied by the sample provider rather than from assay-based typing. The samples were drawn from two sources: the first 160 participants of the ongoing ImmuneRACE study, and 1,254 subjects contributed by 6 global collaborators. The prospective study material was composed of cDNA or gDNA derived from T cells, B-cell-depleted T cells, or PBMCs. Nearly every sample came with metadata listing a de-identified subject ID, COVID-19 status, age in years and sex. Deeply sampled blood TCRbeta repertoires from subjects exposed to, actively infected with, or recovered from COVID-19 were included in the dataset. The repertoires were released in a freely available public database meant as a resource for research on the immune response to SARS-CoV-2.

The immunoSEQ Assay, a bias-controlled multiplex PCR, was used to amplify TCRbeta CDR3 regions from genomic DNA. The original pipeline was this. The number of nucleated cells in each sample was estimated by amplification of reference gene primers within the assay. To quantify the absolute abundance of each unique TCRbeta CDR3 rearrangement, sequence reads were collapsed and filtered. For each sample, productive Simpson clonality was calculated as the square root of Simpson's diversity index over productive rearrangements. The table comes from immuneACCESS by way of TCRdb, which keeps in-frame sequences with V and J called. Part of the clones is missing from these tables; in studies checked, under half for an unresolved V gene and the rest for unknown reasons. V, J and clone size were drawn from that table, and D and trimming were deduced from the DNA. This sample comprises 120,000 to 150,000 clones, 88% of them detected only once. Of the sample, 25% to 30% is held by the ten largest clones.

The collaborating institutions used their own protocols to collect whole blood in K2EDTA tubes. For TCRbeta analysis, collaborators shipped samples in one of three forms: frozen whole blood, isolated PBMCs, or DNA extracted from either of those sample types. Overall study results and their limits: How much clinical and demographic metadata was included differed by source and by participant, and the metadata was provided uncurated.

The TCR sequence derives from a human donor in a cohort sampled during active COVID-19. The sample consisted of peripheral blood. The rearranged segments are TRBV7-9 and TRBJ1-6; 10 middle bases align to TRBD1. The CDR3 corresponds to CASTQTGGSPSSYVRPSPLHF. The sequence in DNA is TGTGCCAGCACCCAGACAGGGGGCTCACCGAGTAGCTATGTTCGCCCTTCACCCCTCCACTTT.